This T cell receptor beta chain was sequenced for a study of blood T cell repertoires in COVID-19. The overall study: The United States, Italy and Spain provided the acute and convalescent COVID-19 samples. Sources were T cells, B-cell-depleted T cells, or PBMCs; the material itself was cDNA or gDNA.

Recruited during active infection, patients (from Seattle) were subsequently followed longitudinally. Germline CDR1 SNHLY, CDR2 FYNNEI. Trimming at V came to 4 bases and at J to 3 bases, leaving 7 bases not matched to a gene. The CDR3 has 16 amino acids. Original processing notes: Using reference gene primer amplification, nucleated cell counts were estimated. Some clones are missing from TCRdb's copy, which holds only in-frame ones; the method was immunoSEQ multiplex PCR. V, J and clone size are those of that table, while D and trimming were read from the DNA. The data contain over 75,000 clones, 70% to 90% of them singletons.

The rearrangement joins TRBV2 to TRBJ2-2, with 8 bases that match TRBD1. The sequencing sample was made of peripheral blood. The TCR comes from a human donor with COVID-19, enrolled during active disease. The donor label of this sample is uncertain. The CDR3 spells CASSGADRAYTGELFF. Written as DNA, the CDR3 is TGTGCCAGCAGTGGGGCGGACAGGGCCTACACCGGGGAGCTGTTTTTT.